This T cell receptor (beta chain) was recovered during a study of shared clonotypes between healthy human individuals. Study context: Each donor's CD8 memory used one plate, CD8 naive two, each CD4 subset three. Study conclusions and caveats: Compared with clonotypes that all four donors shared, non-shared clonotypes had lower generation probabilities.

The assay was immunoSEQ multiplex PCR, and TCRdb's table has in-frame clones only and misses some. The table includes 850,000 to 1,100,000 clones, roughly 80% detected once. As concerns this clone: Antigen: not known.

The sequence came from a man aged 18 to 35 in good health. Some clones in this sample may be carry-over from other donors' samples. The sequencing input was memory CD4+ T cells from PBMCs. As to subset: CD45RA-negative fraction.

This CDR3 reads CSDDRPYEQYF. The CDR3 DNA is TGCAGCGACGACAGGCCCTACGAGCAGTACTTC. The J gene is TRBJ2-7, the V gene TRBV29-1, with D possibly being TRBD1 (6 bases). From germline, CDR1 is SQVTM and CDR2 ANQGSEA. Trimming left V 7 bases short and J 2 bases short, with 9 bases between. The CDR3 covers 11 residues.